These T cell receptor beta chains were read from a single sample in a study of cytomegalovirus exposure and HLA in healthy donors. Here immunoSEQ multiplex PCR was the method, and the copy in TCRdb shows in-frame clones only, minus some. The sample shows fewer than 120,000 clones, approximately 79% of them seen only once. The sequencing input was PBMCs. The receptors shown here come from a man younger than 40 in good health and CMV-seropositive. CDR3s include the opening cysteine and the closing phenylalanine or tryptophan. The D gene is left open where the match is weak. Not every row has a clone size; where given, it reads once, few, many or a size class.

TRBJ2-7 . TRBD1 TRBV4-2 CASSQEAGGSYEQYF TGTGCCAGCAGCCAAGAGGCAGGGGGCTCCTACGAGCAGTACTTC
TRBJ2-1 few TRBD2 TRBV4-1 CASSHGTSGYNEQFF TGCGCCAGCAGCCATGGGACTAGCGGTTACAATGAGCAGTTCTTC
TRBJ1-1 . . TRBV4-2 CASSQVSFVGSNTEAFF TGTGCCAGCAGCCAAGTAAGTTTTGTAGGGAGTAACACTGAAGCTTTCTTT
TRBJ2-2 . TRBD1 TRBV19 CASSPRDRVNTGELFF TGTGCCAGTAGTCCGAGAGACAGGGTAAACACCGGGGAGCTGTTTTTT
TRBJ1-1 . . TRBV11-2 CASSLTGNTEAFF TGTGCCAGCAGCCTAACAGGGAACACTGAAGCTTTCTTT
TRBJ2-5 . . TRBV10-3 CAISDDSGETQYF TGTGCCATCAGTGATGACAGTGGGGAGACCCAGTACTTC
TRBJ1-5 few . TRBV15 CATSTPNQPQHF TGTGCCACCAGCACCCCGAATCAGCCCCAGCATTTT
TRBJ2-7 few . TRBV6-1 CATVWTDSYEQYF TGTGCCACCGTATGGACAGACTCCTACGAGCAGTACTTC
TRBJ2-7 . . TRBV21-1 CASSSPGPGQGSYEQYF TGTGCCAGCAGCTCCCCCGGGCCGGGACAGGGGTCCTACGAGCAGTACTTC
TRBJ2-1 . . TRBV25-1 CASREGQNNEQFF TGTGCCAGCAGGGAGGGGCAAAACAATGAGCAGTTCTTC
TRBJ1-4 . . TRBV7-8 CASNRDHEKLFF TGTGCCAGCAACAGGGACCACGAAAAACTGTTTTTT
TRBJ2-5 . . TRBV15 CATSFGRAPETQYF TGTGCCACCAGCTTTGGCAGGGCCCCGGAGACCCAGTACTTC
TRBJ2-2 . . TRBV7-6 CASSLGQGITGELFF TGTGCCAGCAGCTTAGGTCAGGGGATCACCGGGGAGCTGTTTTTT
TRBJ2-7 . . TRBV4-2 CASSVGSEQYF TGTGCCAGCAGCGTTGGGAGCGAGCAGTACTTC
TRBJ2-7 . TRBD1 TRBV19 CASSIRGQGGEQYF TGTGCCAGTAGTATTCGGGGACAGGGCGGTGAGCAGTACTTC
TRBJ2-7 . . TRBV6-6 CASSYTGPREQYF TGTGCCAGCAGTTACACCGGTCCTCGCGAGCAGTACTTC
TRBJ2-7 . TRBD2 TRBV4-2 CASSQDLASGGYEQYF TGTGCCAGCAGCCAAGATCTCGCTAGCGGGGGGTACGAGCAGTACTTC
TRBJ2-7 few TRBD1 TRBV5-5 CASSLRQGSYEQYF TGTGCCAGCAGCTTGAGACAGGGTTCCTACGAGCAGTACTTC
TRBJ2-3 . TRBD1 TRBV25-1 CASSEETDRGRTDTQYF TGTGCCAGCAGTGAGGAAACGGACAGGGGGAGGACAGATACGCAGTATTTT
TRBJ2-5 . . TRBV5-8 CASSLGAPGWETQYF TGTGCCAGCAGCTTGGGGGCCCCGGGATGGGAGACCCAGTACTTC
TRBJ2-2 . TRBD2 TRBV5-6 CASSLAAGGPTNTGELFF TGTGCCAGCAGCTTGGCAGCGGGGGGGCCTACGAACACCGGGGAGCTGTTTTTT
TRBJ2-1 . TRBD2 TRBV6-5 CASSPSGGSYNEQFF TGTGCCAGCAGCCCTAGCGGGGGCTCCTACAATGAGCAGTTCTTC
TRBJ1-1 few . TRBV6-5 CASSLERVSTEAFF TGTGCCAGCAGCCTGGAGAGGGTATCCACTGAAGCTTTCTTT
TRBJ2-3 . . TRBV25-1 CASGGKGADTQYF TGTGCCAGCGGGGGGAAGGGGGCCGATACGCAGTATTTT
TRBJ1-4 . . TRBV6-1 CASSEIVTGFGEKLFF TGTGCCAGCAGTGAAATCGTAACAGGGTTTGGGGAAAAACTGTTTTTT
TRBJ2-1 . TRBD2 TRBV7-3 CARSWTRSYNEQFF TGTGCCCGAAGTTGGACTAGGAGCTACAATGAGCAGTTCTTC
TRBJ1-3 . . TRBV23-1 CASSQSKEQGAGNTIYF TGCGCCAGCAGTCAATCGAAGGAACAGGGCGCTGGAAACACCATATATTTT
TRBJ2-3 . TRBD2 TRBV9 CASSGGGGWADTQYF TGTGCCAGCAGTGGCGGGGGGGGGTGGGCAGATACGCAGTATTTT
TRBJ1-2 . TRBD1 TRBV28 CASSLGGTDYGYTF TGTGCCAGCAGTTTAGGGGGGACAGACTATGGCTACACCTTC
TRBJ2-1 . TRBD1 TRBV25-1 CASLIPGQGRNEQFF TGTGCCAGCTTAATACCGGGACAGGGTCGCAATGAGCAGTTCTTC
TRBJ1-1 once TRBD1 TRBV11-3 CASSLDYGREADRGEAFF TGTGCCAGCAGCTTAGATTACGGGCGTGAGGCCGACAGGGGTGAAGCTTTCTTT
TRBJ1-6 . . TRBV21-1 CASSKALWGQGACSYNSPLHF .
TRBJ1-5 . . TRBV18 CASSPGGYSNQPQHF TGTGCCAGCTCACCAGGAGGGTATAGCAATCAGCCCCAGCATTTT
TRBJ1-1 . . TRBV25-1 CASSEGGANTEAFF TGTGCCAGCAGTGAGGGGGGGGCAAACACTGAAGCTTTCTTT
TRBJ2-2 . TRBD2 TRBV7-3 CASSSGTSSAGELFF TGTGCCAGCAGCTCCGGGACTAGTTCCGCCGGGGAGCTGTTTTTT
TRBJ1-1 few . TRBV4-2 CASSHPVNTEAFF TGTGCCAGCAGTCACCCGGTGAACACTGAAGCTTTCTTT
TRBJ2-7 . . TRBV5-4 CASSTAKTGLQQYF TGTGCCAGCAGCACCGCTAAGACAGGCCTCCAGCAGTACTTC
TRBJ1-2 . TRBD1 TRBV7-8 CASSLEDRQYYGYTF TGTGCCAGCAGCTTAGAGGACAGGCAGTACTATGGCTACACCTTC
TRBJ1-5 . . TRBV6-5 CASSPRAGIDQPQHF TGTGCCAGCAGCCCTCGGGCGGGGATTGATCAGCCCCAGCATTTT
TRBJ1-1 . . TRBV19 CASIWGPNTEAFF TGTGCCAGTATTTGGGGCCCGAACACTGAAGCTTTCTTT
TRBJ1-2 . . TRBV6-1 CASTKSPGYTF TGTGCCAGCACCAAAAGCCCGGGCTACACCTTC
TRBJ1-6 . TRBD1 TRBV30 CAWSVTGTGNSPLHF TGTGCCTGGAGTGTCACTGGGACAGGGAATTCACCCCTCCACTTT
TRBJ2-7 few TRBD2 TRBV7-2 CASSLAGGGGTHEQYF TGTGCCAGCAGCTTAGCTGGAGGCGGGGGGACACACGAGCAGTACTTC
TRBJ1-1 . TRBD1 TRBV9 CASSGGTGGRTEAFF TGTGCCAGCAGCGGCGGAACAGGGGGGCGCACTGAAGCTTTCTTT
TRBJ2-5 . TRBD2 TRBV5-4 CASSWDPGEGGETQYF TGTGCCAGCAGCTGGGACCCTGGGGAGGGCGGGGAGACCCAGTACTTC
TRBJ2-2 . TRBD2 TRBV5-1 CASSLGTSIGELFF TGCGCCAGCAGCTTGGGGACTAGCATCGGGGAGCTGTTTTTT
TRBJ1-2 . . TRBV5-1 CASSLRTVGDGYTF TGCGCCAGCAGCTTGAGGACAGTAGGTGATGGCTACACCTTC
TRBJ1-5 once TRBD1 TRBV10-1 CASSEPIPDRGLYSNQPQHF TGCGCCAGCAGTGAGCCGATTCCTGACAGGGGGCTCTATAGCAATCAGCCCCAGCATTTT
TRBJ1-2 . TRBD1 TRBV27 CASSLTQGASNYGYTF TGTGCCAGCAGTCTTACACAGGGGGCATCTAACTATGGCTACACCTTC
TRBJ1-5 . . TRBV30 CAWSRGGSNQPQHF TGTGCCTGGAGTAGGGGGGGTAGCAATCAGCCCCAGCATTTT
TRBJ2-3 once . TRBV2 CASSRTQVTDTQYF TGTGCCAGCAGTCGGACACAGGTCACAGATACGCAGTATTTT
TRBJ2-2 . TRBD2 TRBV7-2 CASSLDKPSGGAIGELFF TGTGCCAGCAGCTTAGATAAACCTAGCGGGGGGGCAATCGGGGAGCTGTTTTTT
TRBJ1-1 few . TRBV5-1 CASSATWGGTEAFF TGCGCCAGCAGCGCGACGTGGGGGGGGACTGAAGCTTTCTTT
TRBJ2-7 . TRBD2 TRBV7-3 CASSPSGAGPYEQYF TGTGCCAGCAGCCCAAGCGGGGCGGGTCCCTACGAGCAGTACTTC
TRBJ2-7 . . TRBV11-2 CASSLKRPYEQYF TGTGCCAGCAGCCTCAAGCGGCCCTACGAGCAGTACTTC
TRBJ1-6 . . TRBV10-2 CASSGVSSSYNSPLHF TGCGCCAGCAGTGGAGTCTCTAGCTCCTATAATTCACCCCTCCACTTT
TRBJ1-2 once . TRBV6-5 CASIPAGASSGYTF TGTGCCAGCATCCCCGCGGGGGCCTCTTCTGGCTACACCTTC
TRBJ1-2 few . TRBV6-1 CASTSGDQNYGYTF TGTGCCAGCACTAGCGGGGACCAAAACTATGGCTACACCTTC
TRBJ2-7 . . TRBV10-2 CATLSLEQYF TGCGCCACCCTATCCCTCGAGCAGTACTTC
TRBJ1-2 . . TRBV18 CASSQTGSNYGYTF TGTGCCAGCTCACAGACAGGCTCTAACTATGGCTACACCTTC